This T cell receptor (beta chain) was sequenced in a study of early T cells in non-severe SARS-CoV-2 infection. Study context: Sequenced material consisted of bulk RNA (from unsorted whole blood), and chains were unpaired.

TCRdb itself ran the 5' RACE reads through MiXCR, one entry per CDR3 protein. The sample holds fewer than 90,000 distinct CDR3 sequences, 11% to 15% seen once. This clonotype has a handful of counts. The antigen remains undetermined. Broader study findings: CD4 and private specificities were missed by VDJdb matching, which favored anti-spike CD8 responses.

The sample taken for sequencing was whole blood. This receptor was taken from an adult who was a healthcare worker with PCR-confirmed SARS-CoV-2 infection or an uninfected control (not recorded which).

The CDR3 nucleotides read TGTGCCAGCAGCCAAGCAGGGGGGATGGCCCTCCCGAATCAGCCCCAGCATTTT. It is translated as CASSQAGGMALPNQPQHF. V gene TRBV3-1 combines with J gene TRBJ1-5; the match to TRBD1 covers 7 bases. After removal of 1 base from V and 4 bases from J, the junction contained 13 bases not matched to a gene. Germline loops: CDR1 LGHDT, CDR2 YNNKEL (reference sequence). This CDR3 is 18 amino acids long.